This TCR beta chain was recovered during a study of identical twins. Findings and limits, study-wide: Within beta out-of-frame sequences, the excess sharing observed between twins was weaker. When twins shared out-of-frame alpha sequences, those sequences had excess low generation probability. Insertions were reduced in abundant cord blood beta clonotypes but not in memory repertoires.

TCRdb passed the 5' RACE reads through MiXCR, listing each CDR3 protein once. The sample holds approximately 600,000 distinct CDR3 sequences, roughly 7.2% seen once. With 7 bases removed from V and 5 bases from J, the gap between germline ends came to 8 bases. The CDR3 has 12 amino acids. CDR1 and CDR2 from the germline V gene are MGHRA and YSYEKL. Note on this clonotype: Its antigen is unidentified.

These data were likewise used in another study, on yellow fever vaccine responses in identical twins. That study adds: The T cell response to vaccination in identical twins was reportedly partly convergent and partly personalized.

Sequenced sample: PBMCs. This clonotype originated in a woman between 18 and 30 years old in good health. V and J are TRBV4-1 and TRBJ2-2, with D uncertain. CDR3 DNA sequence: TGCGCCAGCAAGCAAGGGACCGGGGAGCTGTTTTTT. This translates into CASKQGTGELFF.